The 3 T cell receptor beta chains reported below all come from one sample, sequenced in a study of shared clonotypes between healthy human individuals. Sequenced by immunoSEQ multiplex PCR; TCRdb stores in-frame clones only, minus some. Among roughly 640,000 clones listed, more than 95% were seen once. Sample: naive CD4+ T cells sorted from blood. Subset denoted: CD45RA+ positively selected. These receptors all stem from a woman aged 25 to 39 in good health.

V gene TRBV27 combines with J gene TRBJ1-5; perhaps TRBD1 as D (5 bases). This CDR3 region has 14 residues. The germline CDR1 and CDR2 sequences are MNHEY and SMNVEV (reference sequence). V was cut by 4 bases and J by 7 bases, with 14 bases left in between. Here the CDR3 reads CASSSQGSGQPQHF. In DNA form, the CDR3 reads TGTGCCAGCAGTTCTCAGGGATCTGGACAGCCCCAGCATTTT.

This sequence joins TRBV2 and TRBJ2-1; 7 bases are a match to TRBD1. The germline V gene has CDR1 SNHLY and CDR2 FYNNEI. This CDR3 has 14 residues. V trimming: 7 bases; J trimming: 0 bases; junction bases outside the gene matches: 3. The CDR3 nucleotides read TGTGCCAGCAAACAGGGGACCTCCTACAATGAGCAGTTCTTC. Amino acid sequence: CASKQGTSYNEQFF.

The table lists this clone with a count of one. The rearrangement uses TRBV30 and TRBJ1-5; D might be TRBD1 (5 bases). The germline V gene has CDR1 GTSNPN and CDR2 SVGIG (reference sequence). V lost 3 bases and J 1 base, leaving 13 bases between the germline ends. This CDR3 has 15 amino acids. The CDR3 DNA sequence: TGTGCCTGGAGCGGGGGATTGTCGAGCAATCAGCCCCAGCATTTT. This translates into CAWSGGLSSNQPQHF.